Here is one T cell receptor (beta chain) with its context. The data are from a study of glioma-infiltrating T cells after dendritic cell vaccination. Overall study: Patients received three intradermal dendritic cell vaccine injections at biweekly intervals.

After removal of 0 bases from V and 6 bases from J, the junction contained 4 bases not matched to a gene. The CDR3 is 16 residues long. Germline CDR1 is SGHTS and CDR2 is YDEGEE. TCRB CDR3 was amplified from 2 ug genomic DNA or less. The method was immunoSEQ multiplex PCR; TCRdb's version includes in-frame clones alone and lacks a portion of them. Of tens of thousands of clones detected, roughly four fifths appear once; the ten largest clones hold 2.1%. The chain joins TRBV5-8 to TRBJ1-5, with 12 nucleotides matching TRBD1. The TCR originated in a human donor with glioblastoma. The sample in question was blood, obtained before dendritic cell vaccination. The CDR3 sequence: CASSLAGTGGPQPQHF. The CDR3 DNA is TGTGCCAGCAGCTTGGCCGGGACAGGGGGCCCTCAGCCCCAGCATTTT.